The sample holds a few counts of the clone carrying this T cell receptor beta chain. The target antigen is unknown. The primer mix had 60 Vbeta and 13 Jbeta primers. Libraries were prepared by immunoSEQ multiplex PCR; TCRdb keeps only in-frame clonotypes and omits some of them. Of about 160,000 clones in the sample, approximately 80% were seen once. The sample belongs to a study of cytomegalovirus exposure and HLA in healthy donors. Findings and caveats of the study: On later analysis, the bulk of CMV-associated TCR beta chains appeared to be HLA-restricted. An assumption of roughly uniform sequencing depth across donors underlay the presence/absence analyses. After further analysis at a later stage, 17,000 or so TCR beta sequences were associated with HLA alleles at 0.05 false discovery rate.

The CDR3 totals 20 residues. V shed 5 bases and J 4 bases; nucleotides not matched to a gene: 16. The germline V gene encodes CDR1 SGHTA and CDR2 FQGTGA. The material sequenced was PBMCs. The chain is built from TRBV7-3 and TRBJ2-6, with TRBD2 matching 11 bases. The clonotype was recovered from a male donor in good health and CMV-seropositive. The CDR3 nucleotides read TGTGCCAGCAGCCGTACCGTTGGTAGCGGGAGGGCCGCCGGGGCCAACGTCCTGACTTTC. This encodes CASSRTVGSGRAAGANVLTF.